This T cell receptor beta chain was captured in a study of shared clonotypes between healthy human individuals. Donors comprised only Caucasian adults living in Nashville, Tennessee. Combination of CD45RO+ cells with CCR7-negative CD45RA+ TemRA cells was used for CD8 memory. In regard to this clone: Its cognate antigen is unknown.

V was pared by 3 bases and J by 1 base, with 16 bases between. The germline CDR1 and CDR2 sequences are SEHNR and FQNEAQ (reference sequence). The CDR3 length is 17 residues. TCRdb's table, derived via immunoSEQ multiplex PCR, lists solely in-frame clones and lacks some. The sample shows roughly 380,000 clones, 90% to 98% of them seen only once. Study-wide results and limits: Sequencing of the sorted subsets was shown by rarefaction to be incomplete despite large depth. Represented diversity (both genetic and exposure-history) was limited by the small number of donors.

This sequence joins TRBV7-9 and TRBJ2-1; D assignment may be TRBD1 or TRBD2 (5 bases each). The clonotype was recovered from a man younger than 45 in good health. The sample was memory CD8+ T cells sorted from blood. Regarding subset: CD45RO+ cells pooled with CCR7-negative TemRA cells. The CDR3 DNA reads TGTGCCAGCAGCTTCATCCCGGGGCTTTATTCCTACAATGAGCAGTTCTTC. Encoded protein: CASSFIPGLYSYNEQFF.